This T cell receptor beta chain was identified in a study of metastatic and nonmetastatic thyroid tumors. On the study more broadly: The comparison covered peripheral blood and tumor or nodule tissue in malignant and benign thyroid patients.

Patients underwent thyroid surgery, and none had received any treatment before it. A note on this clone: What it recognizes is unknown.

Regarding the study as a whole: TCR beta diversity was reportedly significantly higher in malignant thyroid tumors than benign nodules, in blood and tumor.

Methods used by the authors: Across clinicopathological groups, CDR3 differences served as the basis for building a distant-metastasis classifier for papillary thyroid cancer. TCRdb re-called the PCR reads through MiXCR. TCRdb, not the authors, supplied the V and J calls. The table includes about 35,000 clones, about 31% detected once. The receptor comes from a female donor with papillary thyroid cancer or a benign thyroid nodule (not recorded which). Some clones in this sample may be carry-over from other donors' samples. Material: blood.

CDR3 coding DNA: TGTGCCAGCAGTTTAGGTGCTAGCGGGTTATTATCCTACGAGCAGTACTTC. This gives the protein CASSLGASGLLSYEQYF. The rearrangement joins TRBV28 to TRBJ2-7, with 8 positions matching TRBD2. The CDR3 totals 17 residues. V was clipped by 2 bases and J by 1 base; unmatched bases: 10. Germline V gives CDR1 MDHEN, CDR2 SYDVKM.